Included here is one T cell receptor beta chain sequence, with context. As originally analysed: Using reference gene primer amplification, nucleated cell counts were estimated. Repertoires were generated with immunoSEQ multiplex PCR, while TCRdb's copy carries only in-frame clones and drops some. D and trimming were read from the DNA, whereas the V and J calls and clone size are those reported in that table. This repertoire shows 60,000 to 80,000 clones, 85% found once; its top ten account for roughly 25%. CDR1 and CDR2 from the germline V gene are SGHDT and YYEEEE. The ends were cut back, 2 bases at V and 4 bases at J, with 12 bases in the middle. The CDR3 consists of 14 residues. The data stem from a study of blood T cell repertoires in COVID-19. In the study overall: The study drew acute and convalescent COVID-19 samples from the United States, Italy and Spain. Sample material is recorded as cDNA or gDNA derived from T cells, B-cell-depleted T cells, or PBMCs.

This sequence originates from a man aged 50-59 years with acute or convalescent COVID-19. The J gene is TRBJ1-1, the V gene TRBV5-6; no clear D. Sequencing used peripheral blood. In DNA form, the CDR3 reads TGTGCCAGCAGCTTTGAGGGCGGCGTCACTGAAGCTTTCTTT. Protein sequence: CASSFEGGVTEAFF.